One sample yielded the 22 T cell receptor beta chains listed below, sequenced in a study of post-analysis software for immune sequencing data. cDNA libraries for TCR beta contained unique molecular identifiers. One entry per CDR3 protein, called by TCRdb with MiXCR from the PCR reads. The sample has about 820,000 distinct CDR3 sequences, around 53% seen once. These receptors lack a known antigen. The study's findings and limits: Relative to controls, patients had 4 or 5 TRBV segments at higher frequency, with TRBV5-6, TRBV5-1 and TRBV20-1 among these.

The sequencing sample was made of blood. The receptor set was obtained from a girl aged 10-17 years with multiple sclerosis.

As DNA, the CDR3 is TGCGCCAGCAGCTTGGAAGAGACAGGTCCGGATGAGCAGTTCTTC. Its translation is CASSLEETGPDEQFF. V gene TRBV5-1 combines with J gene TRBJ2-1, with D maybe TRBD1 (6 bases). V was clipped by 0 bases and J by 8 bases, with 15 bases between them. Germline V CDR1 and CDR2: SGHRS, YFSETQ. The CDR3 length is 15 residues.

V usage is TRBV7-2 and J usage is TRBJ2-2, with 9 bases fitting TRBD1. Trimming cost V 5 bases and J 7 bases; bases outside gene matches: 11. Germline lookup yields CDR1 SGHTA and CDR2 FQGNSA. This CDR3 spans 16 amino acids. CDR3 DNA: TGTGCCAGCAGCGTCCGGGACAGGGCTTTAGGCGGGGAGCTGTTTTTT. It codes for CASSVRDRALGGELFF.

The chain recombines TRBV28 with TRBJ2-5, with D possibly called TRBD1 or TRBD2 (6 bases each). The DNA matches TRBJ2-7 better at its end, which makes the J call doubtful. The CDR3 spans 17 residues. The V gene's germline CDR1 is MDHEN and CDR2 SYDVKM. The DNA for the CDR3 is TGTGCCAGCAGTTTCCCCGGGGGCAGGGAGAGGCGCTACGAGCAGTACTTC. It yields the protein CASSFPGGRERRYEQYF.

This chain links TRBV29-1 with TRBJ2-7; D call uncertain. The length of the CDR3 is 12 residues. Germline V lookup: CDR1 SQVTM, CDR2 ANQGSEA. V lost 4 bases to trimming and J lost 3 bases, with 10 bases between them. In nucleotides, the CDR3 is TGCAGCGTTGCCAGGACCAACTACGAGCAGTACTTC. It translates to CSVARTNYEQYF.

J is TRBJ2-7 and V is TRBV20-1; D assignment may be TRBD1 or TRBD2 (5 bases each). Trimming removed 7 bases at V and 6 bases at J, with 19 bases between. The V gene's germline CDR1 is DFQATT and CDR2 SNEGSKA (reference sequence). The CDR3 contains 13 residues. CDR3 sequence reads: CSVEGPVLGEQYF. Here the CDR3 DNA reads TGCAGTGTCGAGGGGCCCGTCCTGGGCGAGCAGTACTTC.

This clonotype was seen a few times. J is TRBJ1-5 and V is TRBV20-1; 8 bases agree with TRBD1. V shed 4 bases and J 4 bases; nucleotides not matched to a gene: 6. Germline V gene sequence: CDR1 DFQATT, CDR2 SNEGSKA (reference sequence). The CDR3 loop spans 14 amino acids. CDR3 coding DNA: TGCAGTGCTATCCGGACAGGGCGGAATCAGCCCCAGCATTTT. Encoded protein: CSAIRTGRNQPQHF.

The J gene is TRBJ2-3, the V gene TRBV10-3; D not resolved. Trimming removed 3 bases at V and 0 bases at J, with 7 bases between. This CDR3 is built from 14 residues. Germline lookup yields CDR1 ENHRY and CDR2 SYGVKD. CDR3 sequence: CAISDSRSTDTQYF. The CDR3 coding sequence is TGTGCCATCAGTGACTCTCGCAGCACAGATACGCAGTATTTT.

This chain uses TRBV12-3 or TRBV12-4 with TRBJ1-4; perhaps TRBD1 as D (5 bases). CDR3 length equals 15 residues. The germline V and J ends were trimmed by 1 base and 5 bases, with 11 bases remaining between them. This chain's CDR3 is CASSLGREINEKLFF. The CDR3 DNA sequence: TGTGCCAGCAGTTTAGGCAGGGAGATCAATGAAAAACTGTTTTTT.

This clonotype occurred a few times. The chain couples TRBV11-2 to TRBJ2-7, with unresolved D. V was cut by 5 bases and J by 2 bases, with 13 bases left in between. The CDR3 spans 14 residues. Germline V gene lookup returns CDR1 SGHAT and CDR2 FQNNGV. CDR3 DNA: TGTGCCAGCAGCCCCGCAGTGAAACCCTACGAGCAGTACTTC. Amino acids: CASSPAVKPYEQYF.

V and J are TRBV29-1 and TRBJ2-7; D is perhaps TRBD1 (6 bases). Germline V CDR1 and CDR2: SQVTM, ANQGSEA. The CDR3 is 12 amino acids. Trimming removed 7 bases at V and 2 bases at J, with 12 bases between. The DNA of the CDR3 is TGCAGCGCACGGGACACCCCCTACGAGCAGTACTTC. This translates into CSARDTPYEQYF.

This clonotype appeared a few times. The gene calls are TRBV7-8 and TRBJ2-4; D is undetermined. The DNA end lines up better with TRBJ2-7; the J call may be wrong. The CDR3 sequence is 20 residues long. CDR1 is SGHVS and CDR2 is FQNEAQ in the germline V gene. Here the CDR3 reads CASSPMVRPAHLDPPYEQYF. CDR3 bases: TGTGCCAGCAGCCCCATGGTAAGGCCAGCACACCTGGATCCCCCATACGAGCAGTACTTC.

The chain carries TRBV4-1 and TRBJ1-2; D perhaps matches TRBD1 (6 bases). V was clipped by 3 bases and J by 9 bases, with 8 bases between them. Germline CDR1 and CDR2: MGHRA and YSYEKL. This CDR3 is 11 amino acids long. The chain's CDR3 is CASSHRDSYTF. In DNA, the CDR3 is TGCGCCAGCAGCCACCGGGACAGCTACACCTTC.

The chain carries TRBV25-1 and TRBJ2-5, with TRBD2 identical over 7 bases. This CDR3 spans 16 amino acids. From germline, CDR1 is MGHDK and CDR2 SYGVNS. V was pared by 3 bases and J by 0 bases, with 7 bases of the junction left unmatched. CDR3 nucleotide sequence: TGTGCCAGCAGTGAGACTGGGGGGGATTACCAAGAGACCCAGTACTTC. This translates into CASSETGGDYQETQYF.

The chain carries TRBV6-4 and TRBJ1-2; TRBD1 aligns across 9 bases. From germline, CDR1 is MRHNA and CDR2 SNTAGT. This CDR3 contains 13 residues. The J segment lost 8 bases and the V segment lost 4 bases, leaving 5 bases of the junction unmatched. CDR3 nucleotides: TGTGCCAGCAGTGCAGGGACAGGGTACGGCTACACCTTC. This translates into CASSAGTGYGYTF.

This clonotype appeared a few times. V and J are TRBV29-1 and TRBJ2-5, with D uncertain. The CDR3 consists of 14 residues. V lost 7 bases and J lost 5, with 20 bases in between. The V gene's germline CDR1 is SQVTM and CDR2 ANQGSEA. The CDR3 nucleotides are TGCAGCGCCTTGAAACATTTGAATGGGGAGACCCAGTACTTC. This gives the protein CSALKHLNGETQYF.

Comment on this clonotype: At one end the junction does not follow the germline gene, possibly because of a read error. This chain links TRBV12-3 or TRBV12-4 with TRBJ2-3; tentative D call: TRBD2 (5 bases). The CDR3 length is 15 residues. The CDR3 DNA sequence: TGTGCCAGCAGTTATAAGCGAGCTAGCACAGATATGCAGTATTTT. It translates to CASSYKRASTDMQYF.

CDR3 in amino acids: CASSPKTGGRGNIQYF. The DNA of the CDR3 is TGCGCCAGCAGCCCAAAAACGGGGGGGAGAGGAAACATTCAGTACTTC. The chain employs TRBV5-1 and TRBJ2-4; 8 bases match TRBD2. Germline V lookup: CDR1 SGHRS, CDR2 YFSETQ. Trimming at V came to 4 bases and at J to 6 bases, leaving 12 bases not matched to a gene. This CDR3 has 16 residues.

The CDR3 region is CASTLGGQGSYEQYF. The CDR3, as DNA: TGTGCCAGCACCCTCGGGGGACAGGGGTCCTACGAGCAGTACTTC. V gene TRBV12-3 or TRBV12-4 combines with J gene TRBJ2-7; 10 nucleotides agree with TRBD1. V shed 7 bases and J 1 base; nucleotides not matched to a gene: 7. This CDR3 is built from 15 residues.

This rearrangement joins TRBV20-1 to TRBJ2-6, with a possible D match to TRBD1 (5 bases). In germline, CDR1 is DFQATT, CDR2 SNEGSKA (reference sequence). V lost 2 bases and J 4 bases, leaving 12 bases between the germline ends. The CDR3 spans 15 residues. The CDR3 loop is CSARRPGQGANVLTF. CDR3 sequence (DNA): TGCAGTGCTAGAAGGCCAGGGCAGGGGGCCAACGTCCTGACTTTC.

This clonotype was observed a handful of times. The rearrangement uses TRBV29-1 and TRBJ2-1; possibly TRBD2 for D (5 bases). The CDR3 runs 15 residues. CDR1 and CDR2 from the germline V gene are SQVTM and ANQGSEA. V was clipped by 4 bases and J by 0 bases, with 13 bases between them. The CDR3 sequence is CSVADRGSSYNEQFF. CDR3 DNA sequence: TGCAGCGTTGCGGATCGGGGTAGCTCCTACAATGAGCAGTTCTTC.

The chain recombines TRBV29-1 with TRBJ2-5; D gene ambiguous. The CDR3 spans 13 residues. CDR1 and CDR2 (germline): SQVTM, ANQGSEA. V gave up 5 bases and J gave up 2 bases, with 12 bases separating them. In DNA form, the CDR3 reads TGCAGCGTTTCTCACAGTATTCAAGAGACCCAGTACTTC. Translating gives CSVSHSIQETQYF. The entire variable domain, with the rest obtained from reference TRBV29-1 and TRBJ2-5, is as follows: SAVISQKPSRDICQRGTSLTIQCQVDSQVTMMFWYRQQPGQSLTLIATANQGSEATYESGFVIDKFPISRPNLTFSTLTVSNMSPEDSSIYLCSVSHSIQETQYFGPGTRLLVL.

The V call is TRBV9, the J call TRBJ1-1; no firm D call. Looked up from germline, CDR1 is SGDLS and CDR2 is YYNGEE. The V gene lost 0 bases and the J gene lost 4 bases, with 10 bases spanning the gap. There are 14 residues in the CDR3. The CDR3: CASSVAGEGTEAFF. CDR3 sequence (DNA): TGTGCCAGCAGCGTAGCTGGGGAGGGCACTGAAGCTTTCTTT.